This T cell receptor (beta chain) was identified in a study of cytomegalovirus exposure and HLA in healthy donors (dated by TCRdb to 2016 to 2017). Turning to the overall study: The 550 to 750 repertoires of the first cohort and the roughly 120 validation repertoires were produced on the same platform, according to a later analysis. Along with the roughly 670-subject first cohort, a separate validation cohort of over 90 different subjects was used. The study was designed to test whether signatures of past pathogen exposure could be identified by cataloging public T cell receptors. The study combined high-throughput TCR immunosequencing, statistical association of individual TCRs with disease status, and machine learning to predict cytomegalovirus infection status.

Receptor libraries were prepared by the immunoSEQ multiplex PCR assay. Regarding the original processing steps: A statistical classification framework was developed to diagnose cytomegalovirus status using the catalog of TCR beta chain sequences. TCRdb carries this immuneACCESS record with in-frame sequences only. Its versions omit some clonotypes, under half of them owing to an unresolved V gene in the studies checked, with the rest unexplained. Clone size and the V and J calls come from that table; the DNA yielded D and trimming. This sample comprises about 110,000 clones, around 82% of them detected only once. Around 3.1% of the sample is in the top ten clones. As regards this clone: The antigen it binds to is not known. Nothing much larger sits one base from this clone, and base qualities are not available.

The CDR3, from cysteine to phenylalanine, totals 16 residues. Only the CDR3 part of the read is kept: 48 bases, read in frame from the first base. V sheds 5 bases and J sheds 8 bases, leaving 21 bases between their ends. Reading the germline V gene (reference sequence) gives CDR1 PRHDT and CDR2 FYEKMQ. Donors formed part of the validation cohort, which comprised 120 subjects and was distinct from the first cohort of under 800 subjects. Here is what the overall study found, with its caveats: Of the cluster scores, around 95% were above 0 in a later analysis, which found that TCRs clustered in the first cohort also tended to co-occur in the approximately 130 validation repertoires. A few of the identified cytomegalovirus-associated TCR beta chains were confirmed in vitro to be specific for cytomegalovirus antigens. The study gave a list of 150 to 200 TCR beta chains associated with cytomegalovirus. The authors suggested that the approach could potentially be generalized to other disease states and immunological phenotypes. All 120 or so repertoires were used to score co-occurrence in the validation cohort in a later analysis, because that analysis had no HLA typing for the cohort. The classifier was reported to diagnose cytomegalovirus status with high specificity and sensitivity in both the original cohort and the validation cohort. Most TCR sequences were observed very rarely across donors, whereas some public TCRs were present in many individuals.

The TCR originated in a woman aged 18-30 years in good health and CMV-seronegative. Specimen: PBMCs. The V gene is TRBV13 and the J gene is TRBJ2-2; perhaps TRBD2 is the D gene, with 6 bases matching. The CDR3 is CASSTPGEGSGGELFF. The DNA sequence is TGTGCCAGCAGCACCCCGGGAGAGGGATCGGGAGGGGAGCTGTTTTTT.